These T cell receptor beta chains were read from a single sample in a study of T-cell memory formation after mild COVID-19. TCRdb reprocessed the 5' RACE reads with MiXCR, giving one entry per CDR3 protein. Found here are 300,000 to 400,000 distinct CDR3 sequences, under 25% of them singletons; the top ten hold around an eighth. Sequencing was performed on PBMCs or a T cell subset sorted from them (not recorded which). These receptors originate from an adult woman who had mild COVID-19 (a few samples of this study predate the infection). Cell type and time point are not known. The CDR3 runs from the conserved cysteine through the conserved F or W. The D gene is left open where the match is weak. Size values are once, few and many counts, or a class for expanded clones, and some rows have none.

v_call: TRBV12-3/TRBV12-4; j_call: TRBJ1-5; d_call: -; cdr3_length: 14; clone_size: few; cdr3_aa: CASRPPNVNQPQHF; cdr3_nt: TGTGCCAGCAGGCCCCCTAACGTCAATCAGCCCCAGCATTTT
v_call: TRBV7-2; j_call: TRBJ2-7; d_call: -; cdr3_length: 17; clone_size: -; cdr3_aa: CASSWGAPWGSGYEQYF; cdr3_nt: TGTGCCAGCAGCTGGGGTGCCCCTTGGGGATCTGGCTACGAGCAGTACTTC
v_call: TRBV5-6; j_call: TRBJ2-5; d_call: -; cdr3_length: 17; clone_size: many; cdr3_aa: CASSPNYGATGRETQYF; cdr3_nt: TGTGCCAGCAGCCCAAATTACGGGGCCACCGGGAGAGAGACCCAGTACTTC
v_call: TRBV9; j_call: TRBJ2-3; d_call: TRBD2; cdr3_length: 17; clone_size: few; cdr3_aa: CASSAEGSGGATDTQYF; cdr3_nt: TGTGCCAGCAGCGCTGAGGGTAGCGGGGGGGCCACAGATACGCAGTATTTT
v_call: TRBV20-1; j_call: TRBJ2-3; d_call: -; cdr3_length: 16; clone_size: -; cdr3_aa: CSARDPSGRGADTQYF; cdr3_nt: TGCAGTGCTAGAGATCCTAGCGGAAGGGGGGCAGATACGCAGTATTTT
v_call: TRBV6-1; j_call: TRBJ1-2; d_call: -; cdr3_length: 14; clone_size: many; cdr3_aa: CASSARAVNYGYTF; cdr3_nt: TGTGCCAGCAGTGCCCGGGCCGTGAACTATGGCTACACCTTC
v_call: TRBV5-4; j_call: TRBJ2-1; d_call: -; cdr3_length: 17; clone_size: many; cdr3_aa: CASSLGLEGWDINEQFF; cdr3_nt: TGTGCCAGCAGCTTGGGGCTAGAAGGATGGGATATCAATGAGCAGTTCTTC
v_call: TRBV20-1; j_call: TRBJ2-5; d_call: -; cdr3_length: 15; clone_size: -; cdr3_aa: CSARTPPGPQETQYF; cdr3_nt: TGCAGTGCTAGAACCCCACCGGGACCGCAAGAGACCCAGTACTTC
v_call: TRBV7-9; j_call: TRBJ2-3; d_call: -; cdr3_length: 15; clone_size: many; cdr3_aa: CASSTLQVGVDTQYF; cdr3_nt: TGTGCCAGCAGCACCTTACAAGTTGGGGTCGATACGCAGTATTTT
v_call: TRBV10-3; j_call: TRBJ2-7; d_call: -; cdr3_length: 11; clone_size: -; cdr3_aa: CAIASSHEQYF; cdr3_nt: TGTGCCATCGCTAGCTCCCACGAGCAGTACTTC
v_call: TRBV20-1; j_call: TRBJ2-5; d_call: -; cdr3_length: 13; clone_size: -; cdr3_aa: CSALPTGTETQYF; cdr3_nt: TGCAGTGCTCTCCCCACAGGGACGGAGACCCAGTACTTC
v_call: TRBV2; j_call: TRBJ2-3; d_call: -; cdr3_length: 11; clone_size: -; cdr3_aa: CASRGGGTQYF; cdr3_nt: TGTGCCAGCAGAGGGGGGGGTACGCAGTATTTT
v_call: TRBV5-1; j_call: TRBJ1-2; d_call: -; cdr3_length: 14; clone_size: -; cdr3_aa: CASSLEFGDNGYTF; cdr3_nt: TGCGCCAGCAGCTTGGAATTTGGGGACAATGGCTACACCTTC
v_call: TRBV25-1; j_call: TRBJ2-6; d_call: -; cdr3_length: 13; clone_size: few; cdr3_aa: CASTKYGANVLTF; cdr3_nt: TGTGCCAGCACCAAGTATGGGGCCAACGTCCTGACTTTC
v_call: TRBV19; j_call: TRBJ2-7; d_call: -; cdr3_length: 12; clone_size: -; cdr3_aa: CASSGPIYEQYF; cdr3_nt: TGTGCCAGTAGCGGGCCTATCTACGAGCAGTACTTC
v_call: TRBV20-1; j_call: TRBJ2-1; d_call: -; cdr3_length: 13; clone_size: few; cdr3_aa: CSASQSSYNEQFF; cdr3_nt: TGCAGTGCTAGCCAAAGCTCCTACAATGAGCAGTTCTTC
v_call: TRBV5-6; j_call: TRBJ2-7; d_call: -; cdr3_length: 12; clone_size: -; cdr3_aa: CASSLIRSEQYF; cdr3_nt: TGTGCCAGCAGCTTGATACGATCCGAGCAGTACTTC
v_call: TRBV25-1; j_call: TRBJ2-2; d_call: -; cdr3_length: 14; clone_size: many; cdr3_aa: CASSEQGRAGELFF; cdr3_nt: TGTGCCAGCAGCGAGCAGGGGAGGGCCGGGGAGCTGTTTTTT
v_call: TRBV20-1; j_call: TRBJ2-5; d_call: -; cdr3_length: 14; clone_size: few; cdr3_aa: CSARARDFQETQYF; cdr3_nt: TGCAGTGCTAGGGCCCGGGACTTTCAAGAGACCCAGTACTTC
v_call: TRBV4-3; j_call: TRBJ2-1; d_call: TRBD2; cdr3_length: 17; clone_size: few; cdr3_aa: CASSQEAGGPQGNEQFF; cdr3_nt: TGCGCCAGCAGCCAAGAAGCGGGAGGGCCACAGGGCAATGAGCAGTTCTTC
v_call: TRBV30; j_call: TRBJ2-7; d_call: -; cdr3_length: 15; clone_size: few; cdr3_aa: CAWSVLGGRLIEQYF; cdr3_nt: TGTGCCTGGAGTGTTCTGGGGGGGCGATTAATCGAGCAGTACTTC
v_call: TRBV5-5; j_call: TRBJ1-1; d_call: -; cdr3_length: 15; clone_size: -; cdr3_aa: CASSPPGSETTEAFF; cdr3_nt: TGTGCCAGCAGCCCCCCAGGGAGCGAGACCACTGAAGCTTTCTTT
v_call: TRBV9; j_call: TRBJ2-1; d_call: TRBD2; cdr3_length: 17; clone_size: few; cdr3_aa: CASSPRGSGAANNEQFF; cdr3_nt: TGTGCCAGCAGCCCAAGGGGTAGCGGGGCGGCAAACAATGAGCAGTTCTTC
v_call: TRBV5-1; j_call: TRBJ2-4; d_call: -; cdr3_length: 14; clone_size: few; cdr3_aa: CASSPGQIKNIQYF; cdr3_nt: TGCGCCAGCAGCCCTGGACAGATCAAAAACATTCAGTACTTC
v_call: TRBV5-6; j_call: TRBJ2-7; d_call: TRBD2; cdr3_length: 16; clone_size: many; cdr3_aa: CASSLQTLAASYEQYF; cdr3_nt: TGTGCCAGCAGCTTGCAAACACTAGCGGCATCCTACGAGCAGTACTTC
v_call: TRBV2; j_call: TRBJ2-1; d_call: TRBD2; cdr3_length: 15; clone_size: once; cdr3_aa: CASSARTSGSNEQFF; cdr3_nt: TGTGCCAGCAGTGCGAGGACTAGCGGGTCCAATGAGCAGTTCTTC
v_call: TRBV7-2; j_call: TRBJ2-1; d_call: TRBD1; cdr3_length: 16; clone_size: -; cdr3_aa: CASSFWTGRTHNEQFF; cdr3_nt: TGTGCCAGCAGCTTCTGGACAGGGCGGACTCACAATGAGCAGTTCTTC
v_call: TRBV27; j_call: TRBJ2-7; d_call: TRBD1; cdr3_length: 15; clone_size: few; cdr3_aa: CASSLDHTGAYEQYF; cdr3_nt: TGTGCCAGCAGTTTGGATCATACAGGGGCCTACGAGCAGTACTTC
v_call: TRBV27; j_call: TRBJ2-1; d_call: -; cdr3_length: 14; clone_size: -; cdr3_aa: CASRGGALGSGQFF; cdr3_nt: TGTGCCAGCAGAGGCGGGGCGCTGGGGAGTGGGCAGTTCTTC
v_call: TRBV6-5; j_call: TRBJ1-5; d_call: TRBD1; cdr3_length: 15; clone_size: -; cdr3_aa: CASNPTGTDNQPQHF; cdr3_nt: TGTGCCAGCAACCCCACCGGGACAGATAATCAGCCCCAGCATTTT
v_call: TRBV30; j_call: TRBJ1-1; d_call: TRBD1; cdr3_length: 18; clone_size: -; cdr3_aa: CAWSVRRQGAGMNTEAFF; cdr3_nt: TGTGCCTGGAGTGTACGGAGACAGGGGGCGGGAATGAACACTGAAGCTTTCTTT
v_call: TRBV5-5; j_call: TRBJ1-3; d_call: -; cdr3_length: 15; clone_size: -; cdr3_aa: CASSFRMGGGNTIYF; cdr3_nt: TGTGCCAGCAGCTTCAGAATGGGAGGTGGAAACACCATATATTTT
v_call: TRBV14; j_call: TRBJ2-3; d_call: TRBD1; cdr3_length: 15; clone_size: -; cdr3_aa: CASSHRQGMTDTQYF; cdr3_nt: TGTGCCAGCAGCCACCGACAGGGGATGACAGATACGCAGTATTTT
v_call: TRBV7-2; j_call: TRBJ2-7; d_call: TRBD2; cdr3_length: 14; clone_size: few; cdr3_aa: CASSLSLAGYEQYF; cdr3_nt: TGTGCCAGCAGCTTATCACTAGCGGGTTACGAGCAGTACTTC
v_call: TRBV6-6; j_call: TRBJ2-2; d_call: -; cdr3_length: 13; clone_size: few; cdr3_aa: CATQQYGTGELFF; cdr3_nt: TGTGCCACCCAACAATACGGCACCGGGGAGCTGTTTTTT
v_call: TRBV30; j_call: TRBJ2-5; d_call: -; cdr3_length: 13; clone_size: -; cdr3_aa: CAWKLIGSETQYF; cdr3_nt: TGTGCCTGGAAGCTGATAGGTTCGGAGACCCAGTACTTC
v_call: TRBV7-9; j_call: TRBJ2-1; d_call: -; cdr3_length: 15; clone_size: -; cdr3_aa: CASSRAGGSYNEQFF; cdr3_nt: TGTGCCAGCAGCCGCGCGGGCGGGTCCTACAATGAGCAGTTCTTC
v_call: TRBV7-9; j_call: TRBJ2-3; d_call: -; cdr3_length: 14; clone_size: few; cdr3_aa: CASSLGDDERAQYF; cdr3_nt: TGTGCCAGCAGCTTAGGGGACGATGAGAGGGCGCAGTATTTT
v_call: TRBV7-8; j_call: TRBJ2-3; d_call: -; cdr3_length: 17; clone_size: -; cdr3_aa: CASSPPRLSAKTDTQYF; cdr3_nt: TGTGCCAGCAGCCCGCCCCGGCTGTCCGCCAAGACAGATACGCAGTATTTT
v_call: TRBV20-1; j_call: TRBJ2-1; d_call: -; cdr3_length: 11; clone_size: -; cdr3_aa: CSAEKYNEQLF; cdr3_nt: TGCAGTGCCGAGAAATACAATGAGCAGTTATTC
v_call: TRBV3-1; j_call: TRBJ2-1; d_call: -; cdr3_length: 17; clone_size: many; cdr3_aa: CASSQGTGYSSYNEQFF; cdr3_nt: TGTGCCAGCAGCCAAGGGACGGGATATAGCTCCTACAATGAGCAGTTCTTC
v_call: TRBV5-4; j_call: TRBJ2-1; d_call: TRBD1; cdr3_length: 16; clone_size: -; cdr3_aa: CASSTLTGANYNEQFF; cdr3_nt: TGTGCCAGCAGCACCCTGACAGGGGCGAACTACAATGAGCAGTTCTTC
v_call: TRBV29-1; j_call: TRBJ2-3; d_call: -; cdr3_length: 13; clone_size: few; cdr3_aa: CSVTLAFKDTQYF; cdr3_nt: TGCAGCGTCACCCTGGCTTTCAAAGATACGCAGTATTTT
v_call: TRBV20-1; j_call: TRBJ1-6; d_call: -; cdr3_length: 13; clone_size: few; cdr3_aa: CSARDSGNSPLHF; cdr3_nt: TGCAGTGCTAGGGACAGCGGAAATTCACCCCTCCACTTT
v_call: TRBV6-2/TRBV6-3; j_call: TRBJ2-1; d_call: -; cdr3_length: 14; clone_size: once; cdr3_aa: CASSSDDYVNEQFF; cdr3_nt: TGTGCCAGCAGCTCAGACGACTACGTCAATGAGCAGTTCTTC
v_call: TRBV9; j_call: TRBJ2-3; d_call: TRBD2; cdr3_length: 16; clone_size: few; cdr3_aa: CASSGPSGGSTDTQYF; cdr3_nt: TGTGCCAGCAGCGGTCCTAGCGGGGGGAGCACAGATACGCAGTATTTT
v_call: TRBV10-3; j_call: TRBJ2-7; d_call: -; cdr3_length: 13; clone_size: few; cdr3_aa: CAISESRDYEQYF; cdr3_nt: TGTGCCATCAGTGAGTCGCGGGACTACGAGCAGTACTTC
v_call: TRBV4-1; j_call: TRBJ1-5; d_call: TRBD1; cdr3_length: 16; clone_size: -; cdr3_aa: CASSQGGQGPRQPQHF; cdr3_nt: TGCGCCAGCAGCCAGGGGGGACAGGGACCTCGGCAGCCCCAGCATTTT
v_call: TRBV20-1; j_call: TRBJ2-1; d_call: TRBD1; cdr3_length: 11; clone_size: few; cdr3_aa: CNPRTGLGQFF; cdr3_nt: TGCAATCCGAGGACAGGGTTGGGGCAGTTCTTC